A single sample is the source of the 12 T cell receptor beta chains below, sequenced in a study of tumor-infiltrating lymphocytes in primary liver carcinoma. Co-extracting RNA and DNA was done with roughly 17-33 mg of unsorted bulk tissue as input. Total RNA (roughly 540 ng) served as template for TCR beta cDNA synthesis primed by a constant-region primer. Modified slightly, ARM-PCR produced TCR beta libraries over three nested multiplex PCR rounds. A C-beta reverse primer and TRBV1-TRBV30 forward primers served in each of the first two PCR rounds, at 10 cycles apiece. TCRdb ran MiXCR on the multiplex PCR reads and lists one entry per CDR3 protein. The sample holds some 100,000 distinct CDR3 sequences, about 63% seen once. Sequencing used liver tumor tissue from sampling region 2. Sample subset: tumor region T2, inferior pole. Source of these receptors: a woman aged 55-69 years with primary liver carcinoma and hepatitis B virus infection.

Of note for this clonotype: This clone may be a read error of a much larger clone one base away. The rearrangement links TRBV30 to TRBJ2-1, with D possibly being TRBD2 (6 bases). Germline CDR1 is GTSNPN and CDR2 is SVGIG (reference sequence). The CDR3 sequence is 14 residues long. The V and J ends lost 0 bases and 12 bases respectively, with 18 bases between them. The CDR3 nucleotides read TGTGCCTGGAGTGTAACGGGGGACTGGGGTGGGCAGTTCTTC. Amino acid sequence: CAWSVTGDWGGQFF.

In regard to this clonotype: The conserved closing phenylalanine or tryptophan is absent in this CDR3, likely reflecting a read error. The chain links TRBV6-5 to TRBJ2-1; 10 positions agree with TRBD1. Germline loops: CDR1 MNHEY, CDR2 SVGAGI. The CDR3 totals 16 residues. CDR3 coding DNA: TGTGCTAGCCGAAGTACCGGGACAGGGGTCGTCAATGAGCAGTTCTCC. The encoded protein is CASRSTGTGVVNEQFS.

The V gene is TRBV24-1, the J gene TRBJ1-4; D is uncertain. Germline loops: CDR1 KGHDR, CDR2 SFDVKD. The CDR3 extends over 12 amino acids. V lost 4 bases and J 15 bases, leaving 14 bases between the germline ends. In nucleotides, the CDR3 is TGTGCCACCAGTGACACTCAAGGTAGAGTGTTTTTT. It encodes CATSDTQGRVFF.

A note on this clonotype: The junction does not match germline at one end; this may be a read error. The chain combines TRBV13 with TRBJ1-1; no reliable D call. This CDR3 comprises 15 residues. Germline V gene lookup returns CDR1 PRHDT and CDR2 FYEKMQ (reference sequence). The CDR3 is CASSFWEACGTEAFF. The CDR3 DNA is TGTGCCAGCAGCTTCTGGGAAGCCTGCGGCACTGAAGCTTTCTTC.

As to this clonotype: At one boundary the junction diverges from the germline segment, which might be a read error. The chain links TRBV11-2 to TRBJ2-3; the match to TRBD2 covers 13 bases. Germline V CDR1 and CDR2: SGHAT, FQNNGV. This CDR3 has 15 amino acids. CDR3 sequence: CANSSGLAGPDMQYF. CDR3 DNA sequence: TGTGCCAACAGTTCGGGACTAGCGGGACCAGATATGCAGTATTTT.

Points on this clonotype: A read error may account for a junction end that differs from germline. This rearrangement joins TRBV12-3 or TRBV12-4 to TRBJ2-1; D is perhaps TRBD2 (6 bases). The CDR3 runs to 15 residues. CDR3: CASRKTSVDYIEQFF. CDR3 nucleotides: TGTGCCAGCAGAAAAACTAGTGTGGACTACATTGAGCAGTTCTTC.

This clonotype was seen repeatedly, ten times or more. The gene calls are TRBV5-1 and TRBJ1-4; D possibly corresponds to TRBD1 (5 bases). The CDR3 runs to 17 residues. Germline V gives CDR1 SGHRS, CDR2 YFSETQ. V was clipped by 0 bases and J by 7 bases, with 19 bases between them. The CDR3 reads CASSLAGLGGGFEKLFF. CDR3 DNA sequence: TGCGCCAGCAGCTTGGCGGGACTGGGCGGCGGTTTTGAAAAACTGTTTTTT.

The chain combines TRBV10-3 with TRBJ1-5, with D hard to call. The V gene lost 9 bases and the J gene lost 4 bases, with 10 bases spanning the gap. Germline CDR1 and CDR2: ENHRY and SYGVKD. This CDR3 region has 12 residues. The CDR3 loop is CAIIETNQPQHF. The DNA of the CDR3 is TGTGCCATTATTGAGACGAATCAGCCCCAGCATTTT.

Points on this clonotype: Just one base apart from a much larger clone, this may be a read error. Because it lacks the conserved phenylalanine or tryptophan at the end, this CDR3 is likely a read error. V gene TRBV6-6 combines with J gene TRBJ2-7, with TRBD1 matching 7 bases. V shed 0 bases, J shed 2 bases, and the junction held 7 bases outside the gene matches. The CDR3 is made up of 16 amino acids. Germline V gene sequence: CDR1 MNHNY, CDR2 SVGAGI (reference sequence). This chain's CDR3 is CASSYSVGTATYEQYL. CDR3 nucleotides: TGTGCCAGCAGTTACTCTGTGGGGACAGCTACCTACGAGCAGTACCTC.

On this clonotype itself: As the CDR3 is not closed by the conserved phenylalanine or tryptophan, this likely results from a read error. The gene calls are TRBV4-1 and TRBJ2-1; a possible D gene is TRBD2 (5 bases). The CDR3 consists of 15 residues. Germline CDR1 and CDR2: MGHRA and YSYEKL. CDR3 amino acids: CSSSQAEGSYNEQFL. The CDR3 nucleotides read TGCTCCAGCAGCCAAGCCGAGGGCTCCTACAATGAGCAGTTCCTC.

Of note for this clonotype: The junction departs from the called germline gene at one end, perhaps through a read error. Here the CDR3 reads CASGLSDNSHLHF. The CDR3, as DNA: TGCGCCAGCGGCTTGTCAGATAATTCACACCTCCACTTT. This chain uses TRBV5-1 with TRBJ1-6; D gene ambiguous. CDR1 SGHRS and CDR2 YFSETQ come from the germline V gene. There are 13 residues in the CDR3.

This clonotype was picked up many times. Because it lacks the conserved phenylalanine or tryptophan at the end, this CDR3 is likely a read error. CDR3 sequence (DNA): TGTGCCATCAGTGAGCAAAGGGGGGACACTGAAGCTTTCCTT. It specifies CAISEQRGDTEAFL. The rearrangement joins TRBV10-3 to TRBJ1-1, with D possibly matching TRBD1 (6 bases). This CDR3 is built from 14 residues. Trimming took 2 bases from V and 3 from J, leaving 10 bases between them. Per the germline V gene, CDR1 is ENHRY and CDR2 is SYGVKD.